This T cell receptor (beta chain) was sequenced during a study of blood T cells in healthy people across ages. A J-beta primer mix and a sample-barcoded 5' primer were used in a second PCR of roughly 6 to 11 cycles. TCRdb reprocessed the 5' RACE reads with MiXCR, giving one entry per CDR3 protein. The table includes approximately 800,000 distinct CDR3 sequences, 60% to 80% detected once. This clonotype was found a few times. This TCR derives from a man aged 25-45 years in good health. Sequencing was performed on blood.

The CDR3 spells CASSSETWHVVNGYTF. CDR3 nucleotide sequence: TGTGCCAGCAGTTCCGAGACTTGGCATGTGGTGAATGGCTACACCTTC. V is TRBV27 and J is TRBJ1-2, with no clear D. The CDR3 runs to 16 residues. With 4 bases removed from V and 6 bases from J, the gap between germline ends came to 21 bases. Germline values: CDR1 MNHEY, CDR2 SMNVEV (reference sequence).